The present T cell receptor beta chain was sequenced within a study of Tregs in tolerant kidney transplant recipients. In the study overall: CFSE-labeled recipient PBMCs were cultured roughly 6 days with irradiated graft donor PBMCs, then FACS-sorted. Overall study results and limits: The most relevant donor-specific Treg TCRbeta repertoire apparently came from expansion with activated donor B cells. Findings come from small patient numbers and require larger validation. Biological reproducibility was not directly addressed, but technical replication error appeared minimal.

As for this clone: What it binds is unknown.

Repertoires were generated with immunoSEQ multiplex PCR, while TCRdb's copy carries only in-frame clones and drops some. The repertoire holds 8,000 to 9,500 clones, with 45% to 55% as singletons. Germline V gene lookup returns CDR1 SEHNR and CDR2 FQNEAQ (reference sequence). The CDR3 is made up of 13 amino acids. Trimming stripped 5 bases from V and 4 bases from J, with 10 bases between. Sequencing was done on a sample of CD4+ T cells from blood cultured with allogeneic cells. The origin of this receptor is a human donor in good health. This chain links TRBV7-9 with TRBJ2-3; unclear D gene. The CDR3 here is CASSPKGPDTQYF. The CDR3 DNA sequence: TGTGCCAGCAGCCCCAAAGGGCCAGATACGCAGTATTTT.